Below, one TCR beta chain is given with its context. These data belong to a study of radiotherapy plus CTLA-4 blockade in lung cancer. About the research overall: Objective responses emerged in about 20% of patients, and around 31% attained disease control.

CDR1 and CDR2 (germline): MDHEN, SYDVKM. The length of the CDR3 is 15 residues. The J segment lost 4 bases and the V segment lost 6 bases, leaving 9 bases of the junction unmatched. Here immunoSEQ multiplex PCR was the method, and the copy in TCRdb shows in-frame clones only, minus some. The sample yields around 30,000 clones, 60% to 85% seen once. Lung cancer patients with chemo-refractory metastatic non-small-cell disease were given focal radiation plus CTLA-4 blockade with ipilimumab. The chain employs TRBV28 and TRBJ1-5; 7 bases are a match to TRBD1. The starting material was peripheral blood, obtained from a patient treated with radiotherapy plus ipilimumab. This TCR came from a human donor with non-small cell lung cancer that progressed on radiotherapy plus ipilimumab. In DNA form, the CDR3 reads TGTGCCAGCAGCCCCACCGACAGGGTAAATCAGCCCCAGCATTTT. It is translated as CASSPTDRVNQPQHF. Together with reference TRBV28 and TRBJ1-5, the CDR3 gives the full variable domain: DVKVTQSSRYLVKRTGEKVFLECVQDMDHENMFWYRQDPGLGLRLIYFSYDVKMKEKGDIPEGYSVSREKKERFSLILESASTNQTSMYLCASSPTDRVNQPQHFGDGTRLSIL.